This passage covers 11 T cell receptor beta chains from one sample sequenced in a study of cytomegalovirus exposure and HLA in healthy donors. Produced via immunoSEQ multiplex PCR; TCRdb's table is partial and in-frame only. There are about 280,000 clones in the sample; roughly 88% occur only once, and over 0.7% lies in the top ten. The specimen sequenced was PBMCs. The receptors here all came from a woman aged 18-29 years in good health and CMV-seronegative.

CDR3 amino acids: CASSLVGSRQDTQYF. CDR3 DNA: TGCGCCAGCAGCTTGGTAGGGAGCCGTCAAGATACGCAGTATTTT. The chain employs TRBV5-1 and TRBJ2-3; D may be TRBD2 (5 bases). This CDR3 contains 15 residues. Germline V CDR1 and CDR2: SGHRS, YFSETQ. Trimming left V 0 bases short and J 5 bases short, with 13 bases between.

The chain carries TRBV6-5 and TRBJ2-3; 9 nucleotides line up with TRBD2. Germline V lookup: CDR1 MNHEY, CDR2 SVGAGI. The CDR3 consists of 15 residues. The ends lost 8 bases at V and 2 bases at J; junction bases unmatched: 8. CDR3 bases: TGTGCCAGCGCCCAGGGACTAGCCTCCACAGATACGCAGTATTTT. It specifies CASAQGLASTDTQYF.

The chain combines TRBV6-5 with TRBJ1-5; D gene unclear. V was pared by 6 bases and J by 2 bases, with 8 bases between. The CDR3 has 13 amino acids. The germline V gene encodes CDR1 MNHEY and CDR2 SVGAGI. As DNA, the CDR3 is TGTGCCAGCAGGCAAGGAGGCAATCAGCCCCAGCATTTT. Translation gives CASRQGGNQPQHF.

The genes are TRBV5-6 and TRBJ1-3, with a weak D call TRBD1 (6 bases). The germline CDR1 and CDR2 sequences are SGHDT and YYEEEE. V was clipped by 2 bases and J by 0 bases, with 9 bases between them. The CDR3 length is 15 residues. CDR3 residues: CASSFGQTSGNTIYF. The DNA of the CDR3 is TGTGCCAGCAGCTTCGGACAGACCTCTGGAAACACCATATATTTT.

The chain recombines TRBV6-5 with TRBJ2-1; 7 positions match TRBD2. The germline V gene encodes CDR1 MNHEY and CDR2 SVGAGI. This CDR3 spans 15 amino acids. J lost 8 bases, V lost 6 bases, and 13 bases had no gene match. The CDR3 region is CASSGGWEANYEQFF. The CDR3, as DNA: TGTGCCAGCAGCGGGGGGTGGGAGGCCAATTATGAGCAGTTCTTC.

V usage is TRBV7-2 and J usage is TRBJ2-7, with 10 bases lining up with TRBD2. The CDR3 consists of 15 residues. Germline lookup yields CDR1 SGHTA and CDR2 FQGNSA. V lost 6 bases and J lost 0; bases outside the gene matches: 5. In DNA form, the CDR3 reads TGTGCCAGCAGGGAAGGACTAGCGGCCTCCTACGAGCAGTACTTC. It specifies CASREGLAASYEQYF.

This chain uses TRBV2 with TRBJ2-3; the D gene is possibly TRBD2 (6 bases). The CDR3 contains 13 residues. Germline CDR1 SNHLY, CDR2 FYNNEI. V dropped 6 bases and J dropped 1 base, with 8 bases sitting between them. The CDR3 reads CASRGTGTDTQYF. DNA of the CDR3: TGTGCCAGCAGAGGGACTGGCACAGATACGCAGTATTTT.

The V gene is TRBV28, the J gene TRBJ1-3, with D perhaps TRBD1 (6 bases). The length of the CDR3 is 11 residues. Trimming shortened V by 6 bases and J by 6 bases, and 6 bases separated the two germline ends. Germline CDR1 reads MDHEN; CDR2 reads SYDVKM. The CDR3 is CASRGANTIYF. DNA for the CDR3: TGTGCCAGCAGGGGGGCAAACACCATATATTTT.

This clone appeared a single time. The chain joins TRBV11-2 to TRBJ2-1; 13 bases are shared with TRBD2. Per the germline V gene, CDR1 is SGHAT and CDR2 is FQNNGV. The CDR3 runs 16 residues. Trimming cost V 1 base and J 5 bases; bases outside gene matches: 2. CDR3 sequence: CASSLGGLAGNNEQFF. The CDR3 region has the DNA TGTGCCAGCAGCTTAGGGGGACTAGCGGGGAACAATGAGCAGTTCTTC. Supplemented by reference TRBV11-2 and TRBJ2-1, the full variable domain reads EAGVAQSPRYKIIEKRQSVAFWCNPISGHATLYWYQQILGQGPKLLIQFQNNGVVDDSQLPKDRFSAERLKGVDSTLKIQPAKLEDSAVYLCASSLGGLAGNNEQFFGPGTRLTVL.

This chain uses TRBV25-1 with TRBJ2-2, with 9 bases matching TRBD1. Germline-derived CDR1 and CDR2 are MGHDK and SYGVNS. After removal of 8 bases from V and 1 base from J, the junction contained 2 bases not matched to a gene. The CDR3 sequence is 14 residues long. In DNA, the CDR3 is TGTGCCAGCCAGGACAGGGGGAACACCGGGGAGCTGTTTTTT. Residues: CASQDRGNTGELFF.

The rearrangement links TRBV30 to TRBJ1-5; TRBD1 aligns across 7 bases. The germline CDR1 and CDR2 sequences are GTSNPN and SVGIG (reference sequence). The V segment lost 3 bases and the J segment 4 bases; nucleotides outside the gene matches: 9. The CDR3 extends over 15 amino acids. The CDR3 bases are TGTGCCTGGAGCGGTGTCGGGACAGCTAATCAGCCCCAGCATTTT. Its translation is CAWSGVGTANQPQHF.